The sequence of this T cell receptor (beta chain) was determined in a study of shared clonotypes between healthy human individuals. About this clone itself: This sample also contains other DNA sequences that code for the same CDR3.

TCRdb keeps only in-frame clones here, not all; method: immunoSEQ multiplex PCR. The sample shows 2 million to 2.5 million clones, 90% to 96% of them seen only once. The CDR3 consists of 15 residues. CDR1 and CDR2 from the germline V gene are MNHNS and SASEGT. V shed 2 bases and J 0 bases; nucleotides not matched to a gene: 4. The sequencing input was naive CD4+ T cells sorted from blood. Subset of the sample: CD45RA+ positively selected. The TCR originated in a man in his late teens or twenties in good health. The chain uses TRBV6-1 and TRBJ2-7; 7 bases fit TRBD2. The CDR3 sequence: CASSEFGGSSYEQYF. Written as DNA, the CDR3 is TGTGCCAGCAGTGAATTCGGGGGGTCCTCCTACGAGCAGTACTTC.